The sequence of this T cell receptor (beta chain) was determined in a study of blood T cell repertoires in COVID-19. Study-wide background: Whether acute or convalescent, the COVID-19 samples came from the United States, Italy and Spain.

Measured with immunoSEQ multiplex PCR; TCRdb has only the in-frame clones, and not every one. The sample has fewer than 250,000 clones; under 90% are singletons. Looked up from germline, CDR1 is SGHVS and CDR2 is FNYEAQ. The CDR3 runs to 16 residues. The ends were cut back, 5 bases at V and 0 bases at J, with 11 bases in the middle. This clonotype was obtained from a man in his 60s who had recovered from COVID-19. This sequence joins TRBV7-6 and TRBJ1-6, with D unclear. The material sequenced was peripheral blood. As DNA, the CDR3 is TGTGCCAGCAGCGAGGCCGGGTTCTCCTATAATTCACCCCTCCACTTT. This codes for CASSEAGFSYNSPLHF.